Listed here is a single TCR beta chain. Its antigen is still unknown. Base qualities are not provided; no much larger clone lies one nucleotide away. Collaborating institutions collected whole blood in K2EDTA tubes following their own protocols. Collaborator samples were shipped for TCRbeta analysis as frozen whole blood, isolated PBMCs, or DNA extracted from either sample type. After removal of 0 bases from V and 5 bases from J, the junction retains 7 bases not matched to a gene. The CDR3 goes from the cysteine to the phenylalanine over 16 residues. The read is trimmed to its CDR3 DNA, 48 bases read in frame from base 1. From the germline V gene, CDR1 is LGHNA and CDR2 is YNFKEQ. The immunoSEQ Assay, a bias-controlled multiplex PCR, was used to amplify TCRbeta CDR3 regions from genomic DNA. The source study handled its data this way. The number of nucleated cells in each sample was estimated by amplification of reference gene primers within the assay. To quantify the absolute abundance of each unique TCRbeta CDR3 rearrangement, sequence reads were collapsed and filtered. For each sample, productive Simpson clonality was calculated as the square root of Simpson's diversity index over productive rearrangements. The clones in this table, taken by TCRdb from immuneACCESS, are in-frame only. Not every clone is retained; where verified, under half of the shortfall comes from an unresolved V gene, and the cause of the rest is unknown. V, J and clone size are those of that table, while D and trimming were read from the DNA. The table for this sample lists approximately 210,000 clones; roughly 82% of them were counted only once. The ten largest account for about 12% of the sample.

These data originate in a study of blood T cell repertoires in COVID-19 (dated by TCRdb to about 2020). Turning to the overall study: Collaborator samples came from the United States, Italy and Spain and covered acute and convalescent phases of COVID-19. The prospective study material was composed of cDNA or gDNA derived from T cells, B-cell-depleted T cells, or PBMCs. The dataset comprised deeply sampled blood TCRbeta repertoires from subjects exposed to, actively infected with, or recovered from COVID-19. The repertoires were released in a freely available public database intended as a resource for research on the immune response to SARS-CoV-2. The samples were drawn from two sources: the first 160 participants of the ongoing ImmuneRACE study, and some 1,300 subjects contributed by 6 global collaborators. A de-identified subject ID, COVID-19 status, age in years and sex were almost always included in the sample metadata. Where HLA class I and class II types were available, the types were taken from metadata supplied by the sample provider, not from assay-based typing. What the research found in general, with its limitations: Clinical and demographic metadata were provided uncurated, with the amount varying by source and participant.

The sequenced material came from peripheral blood. The sequence was collected from a woman between 35 and 50 years old with acute or convalescent COVID-19. Rearrangement joined TRBV4-2 to TRBJ1-2; 9 central bases correspond to TRBD1. The CDR3 loop reads CASSQDSGTGYYGYTF. The bases read TGTGCCAGCAGCCAAGACTCCGGGACAGGGTATTATGGCTACACCTTC.